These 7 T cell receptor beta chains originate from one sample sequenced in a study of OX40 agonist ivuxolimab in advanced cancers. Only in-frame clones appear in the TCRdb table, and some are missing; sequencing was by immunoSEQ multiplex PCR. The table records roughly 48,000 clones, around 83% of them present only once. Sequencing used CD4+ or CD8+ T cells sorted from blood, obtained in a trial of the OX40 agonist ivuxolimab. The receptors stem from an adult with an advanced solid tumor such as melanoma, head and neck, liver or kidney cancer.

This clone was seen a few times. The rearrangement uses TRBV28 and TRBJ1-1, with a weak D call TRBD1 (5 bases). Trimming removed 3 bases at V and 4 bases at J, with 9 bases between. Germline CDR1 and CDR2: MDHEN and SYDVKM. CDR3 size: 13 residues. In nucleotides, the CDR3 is TGTGCCAGCAGTTTGGTGGGGCCCACTGAAGCTTTCTTT. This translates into CASSLVGPTEAFF. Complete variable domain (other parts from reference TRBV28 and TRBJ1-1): DVKVTQSSRYLVKRTGEKVFLECVQDMDHENMFWYRQDPGLGLRLIYFSYDVKMKEKGDIPEGYSVSREKKERFSLILESASTNQTSMYLCASSLVGPTEAFFGQGTRLTVV.

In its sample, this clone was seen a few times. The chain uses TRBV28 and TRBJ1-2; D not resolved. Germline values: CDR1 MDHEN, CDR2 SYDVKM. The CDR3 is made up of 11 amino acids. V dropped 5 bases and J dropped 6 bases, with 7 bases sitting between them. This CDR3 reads CASSASHGYTF. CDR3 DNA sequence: TGTGCCAGCAGTGCGTCCCATGGCTACACCTTC.

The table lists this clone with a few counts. The CDR3 protein is CASSVAPGRQETQYF. The CDR3 DNA reads as TGTGCCAGCAGCGTAGCGCCGGGGCGCCAAGAGACCCAGTACTTC. The genes are TRBV9 and TRBJ2-5; D may match TRBD1 or TRBD2 (5 bases each). Germline CDR1 is SGDLS and CDR2 is YYNGEE. CDR3 length equals 15 residues. Trimming removed 0 bases at V and 1 base at J, with 10 bases between.

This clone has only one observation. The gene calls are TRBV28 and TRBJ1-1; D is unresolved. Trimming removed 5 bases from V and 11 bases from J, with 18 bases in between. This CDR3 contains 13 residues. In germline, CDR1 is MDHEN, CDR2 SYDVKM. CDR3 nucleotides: TGTGCCAGCAGTCCTGGAGGGCCATTTCGCGCTTTCTTT. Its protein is CASSPGGPFRAFF.

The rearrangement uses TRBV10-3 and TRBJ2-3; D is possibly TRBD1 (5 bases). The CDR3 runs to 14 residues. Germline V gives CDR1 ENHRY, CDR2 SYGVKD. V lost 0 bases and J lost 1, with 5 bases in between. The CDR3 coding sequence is TGTGCCATCAGTGAGTCGACAGGCACAGATACGCAGTATTTT. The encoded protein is CAISESTGTDTQYF.

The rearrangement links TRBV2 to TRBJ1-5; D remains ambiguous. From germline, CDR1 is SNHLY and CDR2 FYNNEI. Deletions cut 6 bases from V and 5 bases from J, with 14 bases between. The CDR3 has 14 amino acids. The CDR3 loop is CASSGDGVDQPQHF. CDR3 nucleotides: TGTGCCAGCAGCGGGGATGGAGTCGATCAGCCCCAGCATTTT.

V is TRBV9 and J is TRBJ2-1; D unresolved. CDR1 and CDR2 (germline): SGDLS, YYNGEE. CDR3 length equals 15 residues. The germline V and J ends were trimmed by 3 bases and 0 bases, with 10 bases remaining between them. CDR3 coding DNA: TGTGCCAGCAGCGCGCTCCTTAGCTCCTACAATGAGCAGTTCTTC. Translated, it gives CASSALLSSYNEQFF.